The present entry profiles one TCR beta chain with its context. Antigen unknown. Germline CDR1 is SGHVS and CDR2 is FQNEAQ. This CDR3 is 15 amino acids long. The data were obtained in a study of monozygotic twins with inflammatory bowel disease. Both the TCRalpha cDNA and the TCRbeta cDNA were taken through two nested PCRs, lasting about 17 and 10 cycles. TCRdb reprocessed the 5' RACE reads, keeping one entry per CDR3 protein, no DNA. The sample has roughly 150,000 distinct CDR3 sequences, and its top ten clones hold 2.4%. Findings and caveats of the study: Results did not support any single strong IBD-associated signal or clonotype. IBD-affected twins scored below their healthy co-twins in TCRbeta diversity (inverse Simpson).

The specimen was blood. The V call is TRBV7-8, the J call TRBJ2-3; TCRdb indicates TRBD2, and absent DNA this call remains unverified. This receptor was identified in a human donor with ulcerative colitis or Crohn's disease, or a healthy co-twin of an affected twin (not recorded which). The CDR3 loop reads CASSLVSSGTDTQYF.